The present T cell receptor (beta chain) was sequenced within a study of early T cells in non-severe SARS-CoV-2 infection listed by TCRdb under 2021. Turning to the overall study: Because TCR sequencing was done on bulk RNA from unsorted whole blood, the alpha and beta chains could not be paired.

The study was a case-control design nested within a healthcare worker cohort in London, UK, with weekly nasopharyngeal swab PCR tests and blood sampling. Between 23 and 31 March 2020, the week of the UK lockdown, healthcare workers were enrolled and then followed up weekly for as long as 16 weeks. The investigation overall reported the following: VDJdb matching was skewed toward anti-spike CD8 responses and likely underestimated virus-specific expansions, missing private and CD4 specificities.

This clonotype was picked up many times. Its recognized antigen is unknown. No qualities accompany the bases; no much larger clone lies one base away. Library construction relied on 5' RACE. Sequencing relied on a NextSeq 500. To correct for sequencing error and PCR bias, the TCR library protocol tagged individual cDNA molecules with unique molecular identifiers. TCR alpha and beta chains were both sequenced, and the abundances of alpha and beta sequences in each sample were closely correlated with each other. From the authors' description of their analysis: Decombinator V4 was used to perform V gene, J gene and CDR3 annotation of TCR sequences. TCRs were defined as expanded if a significant change between any two time points was detected under a Poisson model with p below 0.0001. TCR abundances were normalised to the total number of TCRs sequenced per sample and expressed as counts per million. TRAV1-2 paired with TRAJ12, TRAJ20 or TRAJ33 defined MAIT TCRs, while TRAV10 paired with TRAJ18 defined iNKT TCRs. VDJdb, accessed on 1 November 2021, was searched for TCRs annotated for CMV, EBV and SARS-CoV-2, and TCRs annotated for more than one antigen were excluded. TCRdb ran its own pipeline on the public reads, namely fastp trimming at Q25 and MiXCR clone calling, and kept in-frame beta chains. Identical CDR3 proteins give one entry, which carries the most common genes and DNA. The V and J calls and clone size come from TCRdb's table, not from the authors' own analysis. In all, the sample holds roughly 35,000 distinct CDR3 sequences, and less than 8.5% of those were seen once. The ten largest account for approximately 4.1% of the sample.

The CDR3 covers 16 residues, taking in both the cysteine and the phenylalanine. Only the CDR3 DNA is retained, 48 bases long and in frame from the first base. The germline V gene (reference sequence) yields DFQATT for CDR1 and SNEGSKA for CDR2. V was cut back by 3 bases and J by 1 base, leaving a gap of 18 bases between them. The chain is assembled from TRBV20-1 and TRBJ2-5, and perhaps TRBD1 as D gene, on 5 matching bases. The sequence derives from an adult who was a healthcare worker with PCR-confirmed SARS-CoV-2 infection or an uninfected control (not recorded which). Sequenced sample: whole blood. The CDR3: CSASAHHTGFQETQYF. The DNA sequence is TGCAGTGCTAGCGCCCACCATACAGGATTCCAAGAGACCCAGTACTTC.